This T cell receptor beta chain was retrieved from a study of OX40 agonist ivuxolimab in advanced cancers. Generated by immunoSEQ multiplex PCR, the TCRdb table keeps only in-frame clones and is missing some. The sample has fewer than 20,000 clones, about 90% seen once. Trimming removed 0 bases from V and 6 bases from J, with 17 bases in between. The CDR3 runs to 17 residues. Germline CDR1 and CDR2: SGHVS and FQNEAQ. The starting material was CD4+ or CD8+ T cells sorted from blood, obtained in a trial of the OX40 agonist ivuxolimab. The V call is TRBV7-8, the J call TRBJ1-4; D remains unclear. The clonotype originates from an adult with an advanced solid tumor such as melanoma, head and neck, liver or kidney cancer. As DNA, the CDR3 is TGTGCCAGCAGCTTAGCAGGGTTAAACGGGAGGGATGAAAAACTGTTTTTT. Translating it yields CASSLAGLNGRDEKLFF.